This T cell receptor beta chain was captured in a study of a mutant IDH1 vaccine in newly diagnosed glioma. Looking at the study overall: Patients' prior therapy spanned radiotherapy, temozolomide, or both; most underwent both.

Assay: immunoSEQ multiplex PCR; the TCRdb copy retains only in-frame clones and omits some. The table shows nearly 35,000 clones, with about four fifths occurring only once. Regarding time point: week 5, during vaccination. It was 300 ug of mutant IDH1 20-mer peptide that made up each vaccine dose, given with topical imiquimod. This clone was observed a few times. Its antigen is as yet unknown. Unmatched junction bases numbered 5, after V lost 6 bases and J lost 7 bases. Per the germline V gene, CDR1 is MNHEY and CDR2 is SMNVEV (reference sequence). CDR3 size: 14 residues. The chain combines TRBV27 with TRBJ2-7; 14 nucleotides align to TRBD2. This receptor was taken from a man aged 30 to 45 with glioma. Specimen: PBMCs, collected from a glioma patient whose treatment included an IDH1 peptide vaccine. The CDR3 spells CASSVGLAGVEQYF. The CDR3, as DNA: TGTGCCAGCAGCGTGGGACTAGCGGGAGTGGAGCAGTACTTC.